The text below deals with one T cell receptor beta chain. This specimen belongs to a study of blood T cell repertoires in COVID-19. Study information: The cDNA or gDNA used as material had been derived from T cells, B-cell-depleted T cells, or PBMCs.

Those enrolled, adults aged roughly 18 to 89 years, came from roughly 23 US areas. Donors were grouped by their self-reported clinical history. Sequencing was performed with immunoSEQ multiplex PCR; in TCRdb, only in-frame clones are kept and a portion is missing. This sample has approximately 210,000 clones; more than 70% occur once, and the top ten carry 4.3%. Sequencing was done on a sample of PBMCs or T cells enriched from blood (not recorded which). The sequence was obtained from a young man with acute COVID-19.

CDR3 loop: CASTGLFNEQFF. In DNA, the CDR3 is TGTGCCAGCACGGGACTTTTCAATGAGCAGTTCTTC. This sequence joins TRBV12-3 or TRBV12-4 and TRBJ2-1, with D perhaps matching TRBD2 (6 bases). Trimming pared 7 bases from V and 6 bases from J, leaving 10 bases between. The CDR3 is made up of 12 amino acids.